These T cell receptor beta chains were read from a single sample in a study of chemoradiotherapy in HPV16-positive cancers. TCRdb keeps only in-frame clones here, not all; method: immunoSEQ multiplex PCR. In the table there are 4,000 to 6,000 clones, around 80% of which are singletons. Here the sequenced sample was tumor tissue, taken from a patient who underwent chemoradiotherapy. The source of these receptors is a human donor with HPV-associated anogenital cancer. The CDR3 runs from the conserved cysteine through the conserved F or W.

TRBV19	TRBJ1-4	CATTGQEYEKLFF
TRBV5-4	TRBJ2-4	CASSLERESPLKNIQYF
TRBV7-9	TRBJ2-5	CASRSPLAGGSETQYF
TRBV6-5	TRBJ2-5	CASSNPTPETQYF
TRBV7-9	TRBJ1-1	CASSSQAPEAFF
TRBV11-2	TRBJ1-1	CASSFPGQGSPKAAFF
TRBV4-2	TRBJ1-1	CASSLTSVRGNTEAFF
TRBV2	TRBJ1-2	CASSEGRGDYGYTF
TRBV6-5	TRBJ2-5	CASSYSTSGGETQYF
TRBV6-1	TRBJ2-3	CASSAGLAGGRTDTQYF
TRBV6-4	TRBJ2-1	CASSSSWGNEQFF
TRBV2	TRBJ1-5	CASSGQGGGQPQHF
TRBV28	TRBJ2-7	CASMVGHNYEQYF
TRBV6-1	TRBJ2-2	CASSELSANTGELFF
TRBV6-1	TRBJ1-5	CASSETYYSNQPQHF
TRBV18	TRBJ2-5	CASSPQETQYF
TRBV5-1	TRBJ2-2	CASSLVPGTIANTGELFF
TRBV6-1	TRBJ1-5	CASSEDGGTGGGPQHF
TRBV20-1	TRBJ2-7	CSALAEYEQYF
TRBV6-5	TRBJ2-1	CASSAQGLEMDEQFF